This is a list of T cell receptor beta chains from one sample in a study of monozygotic twins with inflammatory bowel disease. TCRdb reprocessed the 5' RACE reads and keeps a single row for each CDR3 protein, giving no DNA. This sample contains about 160,000 distinct CDR3 sequences. Specimen: blood. These receptors came from a human donor with ulcerative colitis or Crohn's disease, or a healthy co-twin of an affected twin (not recorded which). Both conserved end residues are part of each CDR3. Fields, in order: CDR3 protein, V gene, J gene.

CSARDPASSYEQYF	TRBV20-1	TRBJ2-7
CAISEGVGRAMGNEQFF	TRBV10-3	TRBJ2-1
CASSLLGTGETNTEAFF	TRBV28	TRBJ1-1
CASSIRGASDPFEAFF	TRBV9	TRBJ1-1
CASSLKITELFF	TRBV27	TRBJ2-2
CASSTGNTQYF	TRBV7-2	TRBJ2-3
CATQGGVVEQYF	TRBV10-3	TRBJ2-7
CASSVASDPYNEQFF	TRBV9	TRBJ2-1
CASSPIVWLQYF	TRBV18	TRBJ2-5
CASSGQEYEQYF	TRBV28	TRBJ2-7
CSALRQDLRSGQPQHF	TRBV20-1	TRBJ1-5
CASSLIENRAEQYF	TRBV5-4	TRBJ2-7
CSAQGGGPNQPQHF	TRBV20-1	TRBJ1-5
CASSLDAGAYTDTQYF	TRBV7-2	TRBJ2-3
CASRLDAYGYTF	TRBV12-3/TRBV12-4	TRBJ1-2